This TCR beta chain was sequenced in a study of PD-L1 blockade in urothelial cancer. Overall study: Enrolled patients had been treated previously with 0 to 3 chemotherapy regimens. Researchers looked at the blood 3 weeks (second dose) and 6 weeks after treatment began. Among blood samples, the median T cell count was approximately 140,000.

This CDR3 contains 15 residues. CDR1 and CDR2 from the germline V gene are SSHAT and FNYEAQ (reference sequence). Method: immunoSEQ multiplex PCR; TCRdb's copy keeps in-frame clones and lacks some. The sample has about 130,000 clones; roughly 84% are singletons. A word on this clone: Relative to the germline gene, one junction end is altered; a read error may explain this.

Time point specified: pretreatment peripheral blood. Material: PBMCs, obtained around atezolizumab (anti-PD-L1) treatment. The sequence was obtained from a man over 45 with urothelial cancer. The rearrangement joins TRBV7-7 to TRBJ2-2, with 8 bases fitting TRBD2. CDR3 DNA sequence: TGTGCTAGCAGCTTAACACCCGCGGGGGGCGGGGAGCTGTTTTTT. It encodes CASSLTPAGGGELFF.